Each of the 24 T cell receptor beta chains below was sequenced from the same sample in a study of shared clonotypes between healthy human individuals (dated by TCRdb to 2018 to 2021). The library was prepared using the immunoSEQ multiplex PCR assay. The source is immuneACCESS, and TCRdb retained only in-frame sequences with V and J called. Part of the clones is not carried over; for the studies checked, unresolved V genes explain less than half of this, and the remainder is unexplained. Here the sample has fewer than 650,000 clones; over 60% occur a single time. The ten largest clones capture about an eighth of the sample. Input material: PBMCs. These receptors were taken from a middle-aged woman in good health. Some clones in this sample may be carry-over from other donors' samples.

The rearrangement joins TRBV6-5 to TRBJ2-1, with 8 bases lining up with TRBD2. The trim removed 5 bases at V and 9 bases at J, leaving 3 bases unmatched. The CDR3 loop spans 12 amino acids. Germline V CDR1 and CDR2: MNHEY, SVGAGI. CDR3 sequence (DNA): TGTGCCAGCAGTAGAGCGGGAGTTGAGCAGTTCTTC. This sequence encodes CASSRAGVEQFF.

The gene calls are TRBV10-2 and TRBJ1-3; tentatively, D is TRBD1 (6 bases). Trimming removed 3 bases from V and 5 bases from J, with 8 bases in between. CDR1 and CDR2 from the germline V gene are WSHSY and SAAADI. The CDR3 consists of 13 residues. CDR3: CASSDRGRNTIYF. The CDR3 nucleotides read TGCGCCAGCAGTGACAGGGGAAGAAACACCATATATTTT.

This clone has ten or more counts. The chain carries TRBV7-3 and TRBJ2-6; 7 bases fit TRBD1. V was pared by 6 bases and J by 0 bases, with 2 bases of the junction left unmatched. Germline CDR1 is SGHTA and CDR2 is FQGTGA. This CDR3 has 15 amino acids. The CDR3 here is CASRAGGSGANVLTF. As DNA, the CDR3 is TGTGCCAGCAGGGCAGGGGGCTCTGGGGCCAACGTCCTGACTTTC.

V and J are TRBV5-1 and TRBJ2-2; D perhaps matches TRBD1 (6 bases). Germline values: CDR1 SGHRS, CDR2 YFSETQ. CDR3 size: 14 residues. Between the trimmed V and J ends, which lost 5 bases and 5 bases, there was a span of 13 bases. The CDR3 DNA sequence: TGCGCCAGCAGACCATTACAGGGTACCGGGGAGCTGTTTTTT. Residues: CASRPLQGTGELFF.

The rearrangement joins TRBV7-3 to TRBJ1-4; D ambiguous. The CDR3 length is 16 residues. The V and J ends lost 5 bases and 8 bases respectively, with 21 bases between them. The germline V gene has CDR1 SGHTA and CDR2 FQGTGA. This chain's CDR3 is CASSRGSRSSAEKLFF. CDR3 in DNA: TGTGCCAGCAGCCGGGGTAGTAGGTCGTCGGCCGAAAAACTGTTTTTT.

V gene TRBV11-3 combines with J gene TRBJ1-4; D remains unclear. V lost 6 bases and J 8 bases, leaving 16 bases between the germline ends. Germline assignment: CDR1 SGHNT and CDR2 YENEEA. CDR3 length: 14 residues. CDR3 coding DNA: TGTGCCAGCAGTCTCAGGAGACCTGAGGAAAAACTGTTTTTT. Protein sequence: CASSLRRPEEKLFF. The full variable domain, rest sourced from reference TRBV11-3 and TRBJ1-4, is EAGVVQSPRYKIIEKKQPVAFWCNPISGHNTLYWYLQNLGQGPELLIRYENEEAVDDSQLPKDRFSAERLKGVDSTLKIQPAELGDSAVYLCASSLRRPEEKLFFGSGTQLSVL.

As regards this clone: A read error is the likely source, as a far larger clone sits one nucleotide away. The same CDR3 is also encoded by other DNA sequences in this sample. The V and J genes are TRBV7-8 and TRBJ1-2; the match to TRBD1 covers 7 bases. This CDR3 is 16 amino acids long. The V and J ends lost 9 bases and 6 bases, in that order; junction bases with no gene match: 19. From germline, CDR1 is SGHVS and CDR2 FQNEAQ. Here the CDR3 reads CASSQDRTGIHHGYTF. The CDR3 DNA reads as TGTGCCAGTAGCCAGGACAGGACGGGAATTCATCATGGCTACACCTTC.

This clone was recorded only once. The same CDR3 also results from other DNA sequences found in this sample. The chain combines TRBV5-1 with TRBJ2-3; a weak D match, TRBD2 (7 bases). CDR3 size: 17 residues. Germline loops: CDR1 SGHRS, CDR2 YFSETQ. Trimming pared 0 bases from V and 2 bases from J, leaving 16 bases between. The CDR3 DNA sequence: TGCGCCAGCAGCTTGGGGCTAGCTGGGGGGGCCACAGATACGCAGTATTTT. As protein: CASSLGLAGGATDTQYF.

V and J are TRBV19 and TRBJ1-1; 11 bases match TRBD1. In germline, CDR1 is LNHDA, CDR2 SQIVND (reference sequence). The CDR3 loop spans 16 amino acids. Trimming removed 4 bases from V and 3 bases from J; junction bases left unmatched: 7. The CDR3 DNA is TGTGCCAGTAGTACCGGGACAGGGGGGGCGGACACTGAAGCTTTCTTT. Translating gives CASSTGTGGADTEAFF.

The chain couples TRBV21-1 to TRBJ1-3; no check of the table's D call, TRBD1, against the DNA was made. TRBV21-1 is described as a pseudogene. This CDR3 has 15 residues. In DNA form, the CDR3 reads TGTGCCAGCAGCAAACACAGGGTCTCTGGAAACACCATATATTTT. Its protein product is CASSKHRVSGNTIYF.

The chain carries TRBV4-2 and TRBJ2-3, with TRBD2 matching 8 bases. The CDR3 has 15 amino acids. Germline values: CDR1 LGHNA, CDR2 YNFKEQ. Trimming removed 0 bases from V and 5 bases from J; junction bases left unmatched: 4. CDR3 sequence reads: CASSQERTSLDTQYF. The CDR3 DNA sequence: TGTGCCAGCAGCCAAGAAAGGACTAGCTTAGATACGCAGTATTTT.

This sequence joins TRBV27 and TRBJ2-3; TRBD1 aligns across 8 bases. The CDR3 loop spans 16 amino acids. Germline CDR1 is MNHEY and CDR2 is SMNVEV (reference sequence). The V and J ends lost 0 bases and 6 bases, in that order; junction bases with no gene match: 8. The CDR3 nucleotides are TGTGCCAGCAGTTTATCGGGACAGGATAGGGAGGATACGCAGTATTTT. Protein sequence: CASSLSGQDREDTQYF.

This chain uses TRBV5-4 with TRBJ1-2; TRBD1 is a possible D gene (5 bases). Between the trimmed V and J ends, which lost 4 bases and 4 bases, there was a span of 14 bases. CDR1 and CDR2 (germline): SGHNT, YYREEE (reference sequence). The CDR3 covers 14 residues. In DNA, the CDR3 is TGTGCCAGCAGCCGCTTAGCGGGGCGCTATGGCTACACCTTC. Translation: CASSRLAGRYGYTF.

The chain's CDR3 is CASSQDPQGAGNTIYF. DNA of the CDR3: TGCGCCAGCAGCCAAGACCCCCAGGGGGCTGGAAACACCATATATTTT. The chain links TRBV4-3 to TRBJ1-3; 7 bases are shared with TRBD1. The CDR3 runs 16 residues. Germline V gene lookup returns CDR1 LGHNA and CDR2 YSLEER. The ends lost 0 bases at V and 2 bases at J; junction bases unmatched: 4.

This chain joins TRBV28 and TRBJ1-4; D might be TRBD1 (5 bases). The V gene's germline CDR1 is MDHEN and CDR2 SYDVKM. The V gene lost 3 bases and the J gene lost 6 bases, with 8 bases spanning the gap. This CDR3 spans 13 amino acids. Here the CDR3 DNA reads TGTGCCAGCAGTTTTCAGGGAGATGAAAAACTGTTTTTT. This sequence encodes CASSFQGDEKLFF.

The V and J genes are TRBV4-3 and TRBJ2-5; D might be TRBD2 (7 bases). CDR1 is LGHNA and CDR2 is YSLEER in the germline V gene. There are 14 residues in the CDR3. V was shortened by 0 bases and J by 5 bases, with 10 bases between the two germline ends. The CDR3 region has the DNA TGCGCCAGCAGCCAAGAGGGGGGGCAGGAGACCCAGTACTTC. Protein: CASSQEGGQETQYF.

V and J are TRBV5-1 and TRBJ2-1; 10 bases are shared with TRBD2. Germline V lookup: CDR1 SGHRS, CDR2 YFSETQ. The CDR3 extends over 16 amino acids. Trimming at V came to 4 bases and at J to 6 bases, leaving 10 bases not matched to a gene. The CDR3 coding sequence is TGCGCCAGCAGCACCGGCGGGCTAGCGGGAGTCAATGAGCAGTTCTTC. Amino acid sequence: CASSTGGLAGVNEQFF.

This clone has a handful of counts. The chain is built from TRBV7-8 and TRBJ2-7, with no clear D. Between the trimmed V and J ends, which lost 7 bases and 4 bases, there was a span of 11 bases. The CDR3 is 12 residues long. CDR1 and CDR2 (germline): SGHVS, FQNEAQ. The CDR3 region is CASTQSTYEQYF. The CDR3 DNA reads TGTGCCAGCACCCAATCGACATACGAGCAGTACTTC.

This chain uses TRBV19 with TRBJ2-1; D gene ambiguous. The germline V gene has CDR1 LNHDA and CDR2 SQIVND (reference sequence). There are 14 residues in the CDR3. V lost 3 bases, J lost 6 bases, and 12 bases lay in between. The CDR3 DNA reads TGTGCCAGTAGTATTGGATCAGGCCTCAATGAGCAGTTCTTC. Protein: CASSIGSGLNEQFF.

The V gene is TRBV7-2, the J gene TRBJ2-7; TRBD2 matches at 8 bases. The trim removed 5 bases at V and 0 bases at J, leaving 3 bases unmatched. The CDR3 is made up of 14 amino acids. From germline, CDR1 is SGHTA and CDR2 FQGNSA. The CDR3 DNA is TGTGCCAGCAGCAAGCGGGGGAACTCCTACGAGCAGTACTTC. Translated: CASSKRGNSYEQYF.

The chain has TRBV4-2 and TRBJ2-3; 8 bases align to TRBD2. The CDR3 sequence is 16 residues long. V lost 1 base to trimming and J lost 4 bases; unmatched junction nucleotides: 7. Per the germline V gene, CDR1 is LGHNA and CDR2 is YNFKEQ. The CDR3 spells CASSQVLAGGADTQYF. DNA for the CDR3: TGTGCCAGCAGCCAAGTCTTGGCGGGAGGCGCAGATACGCAGTATTTT.

V and J are TRBV19 and TRBJ2-7; possible D gene TRBD1, 5 bases. The CDR3 is 14 amino acids. Germline loops: CDR1 LNHDA, CDR2 SQIVND (reference sequence). Trimming cost V 3 bases and J 2 bases, with 11 bases left between them. CDR3 protein: CASSISRDTYEQYF. DNA for the CDR3: TGTGCCAGTAGTATTAGCAGGGATACCTACGAGCAGTACTTC.

V and J are TRBV30 and TRBJ1-6; D is unresolved. V was trimmed by 3 bases and J by 10 bases, leaving 10 bases between them. The germline gives CDR1 GTSNPN, CDR2 SVGIG (reference sequence). This CDR3 has 12 amino acids. The CDR3 reads CAWRGSGSPLHF. DNA for the CDR3: TGTGCCTGGAGGGGGTCTGGATCACCCCTCCACTTT.

The V gene is TRBV29-1, the J gene TRBJ1-4; D is perhaps TRBD1 (6 bases). CDR1 and CDR2 from the germline V gene are SQVTM and ANQGSEA. V lost 1 base to trimming and J lost 5 bases, with 8 bases between them. The CDR3 contains 13 residues. The CDR3 is CSVEARGNEKLFF. CDR3 DNA: TGCAGCGTTGAAGCCAGGGGAAATGAAAAACTGTTTTTT.